This TCR beta chain was found in a study of technical replicates of blood from several donors. The CDR3 extends over 15 amino acids. V was trimmed by 2 bases and J by 4 bases, leaving 11 bases between them. CDR1 SGHVS and CDR2 FNYEAQ come from the germline V gene. Sequenced by immunoSEQ multiplex PCR; TCRdb stores in-frame clones only, minus some. The repertoire consists of around 76,000 clones, with around nine tenths occurring once and the leading ten covering roughly 0.39%. The V and J genes are TRBV7-6 and TRBJ1-4; D possibly corresponds to TRBD1 (5 bases). The sequence derives from a human donor in good health. Sequencing used T cells isolated from PBMCs. The DNA for the CDR3 is TGTGCCAGCAGCTTAACAGGCGGAAATAATGAAAAACTGTTTTTT. Its translation is CASSLTGGNNEKLFF.